The 17 T cell receptor beta chains given below trace back to one sample, sequenced in a study of CD8+CD57+ T cells in acquired aplastic anemia. CD8+CD57+ cell expansion, shown by flow cytometry, had occurred in the patients selected for sequencing. Profiling of TCR beta VDJ combinations and CDR3 sequences used genomic DNA as template. Using its own MiXCR run on the reads, TCRdb lists one record per CDR3 protein. The data show around 200,000 distinct CDR3 sequences, roughly 50% seen once. The sequencing input was sorted CD4+, CD8+, or CD8+CD57+ T cells (not recorded which) from PBMCs. The receptors were gathered from a human donor with aplastic anemia.

V usage is TRBV11-1 and J usage is TRBJ2-1; 8 bases match TRBD1. The V and J ends lost 3 bases and 4 bases, in that order; junction bases with no gene match: 8. Germline V lookup: CDR1 SGHAT, CDR2 FQDESV (reference sequence). The CDR3 extends over 16 amino acids. CDR3 bases: TGTGCCAGCAGCTTGGCAGGGGGCGCGATTTACAATGAGCAGTTCTTC. Protein product: CASSLAGGAIYNEQFF.

This clonotype was seen many times. The chain uses TRBV4-1 and TRBJ1-2; possibly TRBD1 for D (5 bases). Per germline, CDR1 MGHRA and CDR2 YSYEKL. CDR3 size: 13 residues. V was clipped by 4 bases and J by 8 bases, with 14 bases between them. The CDR3 sequence is CASSPVGDGGYTF. CDR3 nucleotide sequence: TGCGCCAGCAGCCCTGTCGGGGACGGGGGCTACACCTTC.

Points on this clonotype: A much larger clonotype is one base distant, so this may be a read error. The rearrangement links TRBV12-3 or TRBV12-4 to TRBJ2-1; 7 bases fit TRBD2. V trimming: 3 bases; J trimming: 4 bases; junction bases outside the gene matches: 6. The CDR3 runs to 15 residues. DNA for the CDR3: TGTGCCAGCAGTTTGGGGGGGTCGGTATACAATGAGCAGTTCTTC. It yields the protein CASSLGGSVYNEQFF.

This chain links TRBV11-1 with TRBJ2-5; D not resolved. The CDR3 is made up of 13 amino acids. Trimming pared 3 bases from V and 5 bases from J, leaving 10 bases between. Germline loops: CDR1 SGHAT, CDR2 FQDESV (reference sequence). The CDR3 loop is CASSFGDGETQYF. DNA of the CDR3: TGTGCCAGCAGCTTCGGCGATGGCGAGACCCAGTACTTC. Supplemented by reference TRBV11-1 and TRBJ2-5, the full variable domain reads EAEVAQSPRYKITEKSQAVAFWCDPISGHATLYWYRQILGQGPELLVQFQDESVVDDSQLPKDRFSAERLKGVDSTLKIQPAELGDSAMYLCASSFGDGETQYFGPGTRLLVL.

The chain links TRBV2 to TRBJ2-2; D unresolved. Trimming took 7 bases from V and 5 from J, leaving 11 bases between them. Per germline, CDR1 SNHLY and CDR2 FYNNEI. The CDR3 covers 13 residues. The CDR3 coding sequence is TGTGCCAGCAAGTACTCTACTACCGGGGAGCTGTTTTTT. Its protein product is CASKYSTTGELFF.

This clonotype has at least ten counts. This rearrangement joins TRBV5-1 to TRBJ2-3, with 12 bases that match TRBD1. Germline loops: CDR1 SGHRS, CDR2 YFSETQ. V gave up 4 bases and J gave up 4 bases; unmatched junction bases: 7. This CDR3 contains 16 residues. The CDR3 nucleotides are TGCGCCAGCAGCCCGGGACAGGGGGCTGGGGCAGATACGCAGTATTTT. This translates into CASSPGQGAGADTQYF.

At least ten counts were recorded for this clonotype. The rearrangement links TRBV5-4 to TRBJ2-1; D uncertain. CDR3 length equals 12 residues. The V and J ends lost 4 bases and 8 bases respectively, with 10 bases between them. Germline V gene sequence: CDR1 SGHNT, CDR2 YYREEE (reference sequence). The CDR3 protein is CASSPSVDEQFF. For the CDR3, the DNA is TGTGCCAGCAGCCCCTCCGTGGATGAGCAGTTCTTC.

With regard to this clonotype: A much larger clone lies a single base off, so this may be a read error. This chain uses TRBV19 with TRBJ2-3; TRBD2 matches 8 bases. Germline lookup yields CDR1 LNHDA and CDR2 SQIVND (reference sequence). The CDR3 contains 17 residues. The CDR3 DNA follows: TGTGCCAATAGTATAGGAAGCGGGGGCCTCTTCTTAGATACGCAGTATTTT. As protein: CANSIGSGGLFLDTQYF. The full variable domain, completed using reference TRBV19 and TRBJ2-3, is DGGITQSPKYLFRKEGQNVTLSCEQNLNHDAMYWYRQDPGQGLRLIYYSQIVNDFQKGDIAEGYSVSREKKESFPLTVTSAQKNPTAFYLCANSIGSGGLFLDTQYFGPGTRLTVL.

V gene TRBV19 combines with J gene TRBJ2-4; no clear D. The CDR3 contains 16 residues. Deletions cut 8 bases from V and 2 bases from J, with 19 bases between. Germline values: CDR1 LNHDA, CDR2 SQIVND (reference sequence). The CDR3 protein is CASSIRRPGTKNIQYF. The CDR3 DNA sequence: TGTGCCAGTTCTATCAGGCGGCCCGGAACCAAAAACATTCAGTACTTC.

This clonotype was detected ten times or more. This chain connects TRBV20-1 to TRBJ2-6; 7 bases map to TRBD1. V shed 6 bases and J 1 base; nucleotides not matched to a gene: 6. The germline gives CDR1 DFQATT, CDR2 SNEGSKA (reference sequence). This CDR3 is built from 15 residues. CDR3 residues: CSAPDRESGANVLTF. The CDR3 bases are TGCAGTGCACCCGACAGGGAATCTGGGGCCAACGTCCTGACTTTC.

The sample holds many counts of this clonotype. The chain employs TRBV20-1 and TRBJ1-6; D might be TRBD1 (6 bases). Germline CDR1 is DFQATT and CDR2 is SNEGSKA (reference sequence). There are 17 residues in the CDR3. Trimming shortened V by 3 bases and J by 6 bases, and 21 bases separated the two germline ends. The CDR3 DNA sequence: TGCAGTGCTAGCGCTGTAGTGGGGGCGAGGGGTAATTCACCCCTCCACTTT. Translating it yields CSASAVVGARGNSPLHF.

This clonotype showed up many times. The chain couples TRBV9 to TRBJ1-4; D is uncertain. The V end was cut by 4 bases, the J end by 4 bases, with 11 bases between. CDR1 is SGDLS, CDR2 YYNGEE, per germline. CDR3 length: 14 amino acids. The CDR3 reads CASSRTSLNEKLFF. The CDR3, as DNA: TGTGCCAGCAGCCGAACAAGCCTTAATGAAAAACTGTTTTTT.

This clonotype was counted at least ten times. V gene TRBV27 combines with J gene TRBJ1-1; D is unresolved. V was shortened by 5 bases and J by 1 base, with 8 bases between the two germline ends. The CDR3 is made up of 13 amino acids. Germline lookup yields CDR1 MNHEY and CDR2 SMNVEV (reference sequence). The CDR3 coding sequence is TGTGCCAGCAGTCCGCATCAGAACACTGAAGCTTTCTTT. Protein product: CASSPHQNTEAFF.

This clonotype was found many times. The rearrangement joins TRBV7-2 to TRBJ1-1, with D unclear. Germline V gene data show CDR1 as SGHTA and CDR2 as FQGNSA. The CDR3 is 16 amino acids. Trimming left V 1 base short and J 1 base short, with 13 bases between. The CDR3 DNA reads as TGTGCCAGCAGCTTAGAGGGAGTAGGATGGAACACTGAAGCTTTCTTT. It yields the protein CASSLEGVGWNTEAFF.

This clonotype was found a few times. The chain is built from TRBV9 and TRBJ1-6, with D possibly being TRBD1 (5 bases). Trimming left V 3 bases short and J 4 bases short, with 8 bases between. CDR1 SGDLS and CDR2 YYNGEE come from the germline V gene. This CDR3 is 14 amino acids long. For the CDR3, the DNA is TGTGCCAGCAGCGCGGGACGGTATAATTCACCCCTCCACTTT. This codes for CASSAGRYNSPLHF. The variable domain in full, with the rest retrieved from reference TRBV9 and TRBJ1-6, is DSGVTQTPKHLITATGQRVTLRCSPRSGDLSVYWYQQSLDQGLQFLIQYYNGEERAKGNILERFSAQQFPDLHSELNLSSLELGDSALYFCASSAGRYNSPLHFGNGTRLTVT.

Many counts were recorded for this clonotype. The CDR3 here is CASSLGPENYGYTF. Written as DNA, the CDR3 is TGCGCCAGCAGCTTGGGACCAGAGAACTATGGCTACACCTTC. V is TRBV5-1 and J is TRBJ1-2; D unclear. The V and J ends lost 0 bases and 2 bases respectively, with 8 bases between them. The CDR3 is 14 residues long. The V gene's germline CDR1 is SGHRS and CDR2 YFSETQ.

The chain carries TRBV11-2 and TRBJ1-4; tentatively, D is TRBD1 (6 bases). Germline V lookup: CDR1 SGHAT, CDR2 FQNNGV. This CDR3 region has 18 residues. The V end lost 5 bases, the J end lost 6 bases, and 25 bases lay between the germline ends. CDR3 protein: CASSLPGGAVFEDEKLFF. CDR3 DNA: TGTGCCAGCAGCCTACCCGGGGGGGCAGTCTTTGAGGATGAAAAACTGTTTTTT. Full variable domain (missing parts from reference TRBV11-2 and TRBJ1-4): EAGVAQSPRYKIIEKRQSVAFWCNPISGHATLYWYQQILGQGPKLLIQFQNNGVVDDSQLPKDRFSAERLKGVDSTLKIQPAKLEDSAVYLCASSLPGGAVFEDEKLFFGSGTQLSVL.